The 22 T cell receptor beta chains given below trace back to one sample, sequenced in a study of shared clonotypes between healthy human individuals. TCRdb keeps only in-frame clones here, not all; method: immunoSEQ multiplex PCR. The sample has roughly 2,500,000 clones; over 85% are singletons. Source material: naive CD4+ T cells from PBMCs. The subset denotes: CD45RA+ positively selected. The receptors here all came from a man aged 18 to 29 in good health. Some clones in this sample may be carry-over from other donors' samples.

The chain carries TRBV6-1 and TRBJ1-2; tentatively, D is TRBD1 (6 bases). Germline CDR1 reads MNHNS; CDR2 reads SASEGT. V dropped 6 bases and J dropped 3 bases, with 11 bases sitting between them. This CDR3 has 13 residues. The CDR3 reads CASSAGAYYGYTF. In nucleotides, the CDR3 is TGTGCCAGCAGCGCGGGGGCTTACTATGGCTACACCTTC.

The chain has TRBV29-1 and TRBJ2-5; tentatively, D is TRBD1 (5 bases). The CDR3 runs to 13 residues. The ends were cut back, 3 bases at V and 5 bases at J, with 13 bases in the middle. CDR1 is SQVTM and CDR2 is ANQGSEA in the germline V gene. CDR3 protein: CSVDVQGRETQYF. In nucleotides, the CDR3 is TGCAGCGTTGATGTGCAGGGAAGGGAGACCCAGTACTTC. Full variable domain (rest looked up from reference TRBV29-1 and TRBJ2-5): SAVISQKPSRDICQRGTSLTIQCQVDSQVTMMFWYRQQPGQSLTLIATANQGSEATYESGFVIDKFPISRPNLTFSTLTVSNMSPEDSSIYLCSVDVQGRETQYFGPGTRLLVL.

On this clone itself: The same CDR3 arises from other DNA sequences in this sample as well. The V gene is TRBV28, the J gene TRBJ1-5; no definite D call. This CDR3 comprises 12 residues. Germline values: CDR1 MDHEN, CDR2 SYDVKM. Trimming took off 3 bases at V and 6 bases at J, with 6 bases between the two ends. In DNA form, the CDR3 reads TGTGCCAGCAGTTTGTTGGGTCAGCCCCAGCATTTT. Translated: CASSLLGQPQHF.

V gene TRBV5-6 combines with J gene TRBJ1-1; weak D call: TRBD1 (6 bases). V was trimmed by 3 bases and J by 11 bases, leaving 26 bases between them. This CDR3 comprises 16 residues. Germline CDR1 is SGHDT and CDR2 is YYEEEE. The CDR3 protein is CASSSIPRGGQGSAFF. Written as DNA, the CDR3 is TGTGCCAGCAGCTCGATCCCGAGGGGGGGGCAAGGTTCGGCTTTCTTT.

This clone was seen a single time. This chain links TRBV27 with TRBJ2-7, with D hard to call. Trimming shortened V by 5 bases and J by 3 bases, and 17 bases separated the two germline ends. Per the germline V gene, CDR1 is MNHEY and CDR2 is SMNVEV (reference sequence). CDR3 length equals 15 residues. The CDR3 bases are TGTGCCAGCAGTCCAGAGGTGTTCAGGTTCTACGAGCAGTACTTC. This sequence encodes CASSPEVFRFYEQYF.

This clone was observed a single time. The rearrangement links TRBV4-1 to TRBJ1-5; 8 positions agree with TRBD1. The V gene end was trimmed by 2 bases and the J gene end by 4 bases; junction bases not matched to a gene: 7. CDR3 length equals 16 residues. Germline V gives CDR1 MGHRA, CDR2 YSYEKL. The CDR3 sequence: CASSQSENRGNQPQHF. The CDR3, as DNA: TGCGCCAGCAGCCAAAGTGAAAACAGGGGGAATCAGCCCCAGCATTTT.

The V gene is TRBV5-4, the J gene TRBJ1-1, with D tentatively TRBD1 (6 bases). The CDR3 loop spans 14 amino acids. Germline CDR1 reads SGHNT; CDR2 reads YYREEE (reference sequence). V was cut by 3 bases and J by 1 base, with 10 bases left in between. The CDR3 DNA sequence: TGTGCCAGCAGCTCTAGACAGGAGAACACTGAAGCTTTCTTT. Protein: CASSSRQENTEAFF. The full variable domain, in which reference TRBV5-4 and TRBJ1-1 provide the parts outside the CDR3, is ETGVTQSPTHLIKTRGQQVTLRCSSQSGHNTVSWYQQALGQGPQFIFQYYREEENGRGNFPPRFSGLQFPNYSSELNVNALELDDSALYLCASSSRQENTEAFFGQGTRLTVV.

This clone was seen only once. J is TRBJ1-1 and V is TRBV30; D gene ambiguous. V lost 2 bases, J lost 5 bases, and 9 bases lay in between. This CDR3 contains 12 residues. From germline, CDR1 is GTSNPN and CDR2 SVGIG (reference sequence). The CDR3 is CAWSPVETEAFF. The CDR3 bases are TGTGCCTGGAGTCCCGTTGAGACTGAAGCTTTCTTT. Variable domain in full (rest from reference TRBV30 and TRBJ1-1): SQTIHQWPATLVQPVGSPLSLECTVEGTSNPNLYWYRQAAGRGLQLLFYSVGIGQISSEVPQNLSASRPQDRQFILSSKKLLLSDSGFYLCAWSPVETEAFFGQGTRLTVV.

The V call is TRBV9, the J call TRBJ2-1; 14 bases are shared with TRBD2. V lost 4 bases, J lost 4 bases, and 4 bases stayed unmatched. Germline CDR1 and CDR2: SGDLS and YYNGEE. There are 16 residues in the CDR3. CDR3 DNA: TGTGCCAGCAGCTTTGGGACTAGCGGGAGTTACAATGAGCAGTTCTTC. Its translation: CASSFGTSGSYNEQFF.

This clone appeared a few times. The chain joins TRBV7-9 to TRBJ1-1; the D is unclear. CDR3 length: 13 residues. The germline V gene encodes CDR1 SEHNR and CDR2 FQNEAQ (reference sequence). Trimming shortened V by 3 bases and J by 2 bases, and 7 bases separated the two germline ends. CDR3 sequence reads: CASSLMVNTEAFF. CDR3 nucleotide sequence: TGTGCCAGCAGCTTGATGGTAAACACTGAAGCTTTCTTT.

This rearrangement joins TRBV7-2 to TRBJ1-4, with 8 bases that match TRBD1. The CDR3 length is 14 residues. CDR1 SGHTA and CDR2 FQGNSA come from the germline V gene. V was clipped by 5 bases and J by 5 bases; unmatched bases: 4. CDR3 nucleotides: TGTGCCAGCAGCGCACAGGGGGGGAATGAAAAACTGTTTTTT. It translates to CASSAQGGNEKLFF.

Comment on this clone: Within the sample, other DNA sequences also encode this same CDR3. This sequence joins TRBV27 and TRBJ2-2; D possibly uses TRBD1 or TRBD2 (5 bases each). The CDR3 runs 16 residues. V lost 2 bases and J 1 base, leaving 11 bases between the germline ends. Germline V gene sequence: CDR1 MNHEY, CDR2 SMNVEV (reference sequence). The CDR3 region has the DNA TGTGCCAGCAGTTTAGCTGGTGGGGGGAACACCGGGGAGCTGTTTTTT. It specifies CASSLAGGGNTGELFF.

V usage is TRBV5-4 and J usage is TRBJ2-7; 8 nucleotides agree with TRBD1. With V trimmed by 0 bases and J by 0 bases, 5 bases remained unmatched. Germline V gives CDR1 SGHNT, CDR2 YYREEE (reference sequence). This CDR3 has 16 amino acids. The DNA for the CDR3 is TGTGCCAGCAGCTTGGGAGGGGACAGGAGCTCCTACGAGCAGTACTTC. Translation: CASSLGGDRSSYEQYF.

The chain recombines TRBV7-9 with TRBJ1-1, with 7 bases fitting TRBD1. The V gene's germline CDR1 is SEHNR and CDR2 FQNEAQ (reference sequence). The CDR3 loop spans 16 amino acids. Trimming cost V 1 base and J 0 bases; bases outside gene matches: 5. CDR3 nucleotide sequence: TGTGCCAGCAGCTTAGATACAGGGGCTTTGAACACTGAAGCTTTCTTT. It encodes CASSLDTGALNTEAFF.

The rearrangement uses TRBV6-5 and TRBJ2-3, with D perhaps TRBD2 (5 bases). V lost 2 bases, J lost 5 bases, and 17 bases lay in between. Germline V gene data show CDR1 as MNHEY and CDR2 as SVGAGI. The CDR3 is made up of 16 amino acids. CDR3 in DNA: TGTGCCAGCAGTTACCAGACGGGGAACAATTTAGATACGCAGTATTTT. This codes for CASSYQTGNNLDTQYF.

The chain links TRBV4-1 to TRBJ2-7; D is perhaps TRBD1 (6 bases). Germline CDR1 and CDR2: MGHRA and YSYEKL. Deletions cut 7 bases from V and 4 bases from J, with 14 bases between. The CDR3 consists of 13 residues. The CDR3 sequence: CASNGTPPYEQYF. CDR3 coding DNA: TGCGCCAGCAATGGGACACCTCCGTACGAGCAGTACTTC.

This clone was seen a single time. The chain recombines TRBV19 with TRBJ2-1, with 7 bases lining up with TRBD2. After removal of 9 bases from V and 7 bases from J, the junction contained 21 bases not matched to a gene. The CDR3 has 17 residues. The germline CDR1 and CDR2 sequences are LNHDA and SQIVND (reference sequence). CDR3 DNA sequence: TGTGCCAGCCTAAAAACGCGTGGCGGGAGTGTATCTAATGAGCAGTTCTTC. Translating it yields CASLKTRGGSVSNEQFF.

V gene TRBV5-4 combines with J gene TRBJ1-1; D might be TRBD1 (5 bases). Trimming left V 4 bases short and J 3 bases short, with 13 bases between. CDR1 SGHNT and CDR2 YYREEE come from the germline V gene (reference sequence). The CDR3 is made up of 14 amino acids. The DNA for the CDR3 is TGTGCCAGCAGCACAGGCCCGGCGGACACTGAAGCTTTCTTT. This codes for CASSTGPADTEAFF.

The rearrangement uses TRBV5-1 and TRBJ2-7; D may be TRBD1 (6 bases). V lost 4 bases and J 6 bases, leaving 11 bases between the germline ends. CDR3 length equals 12 residues. Germline lookup yields CDR1 SGHRS and CDR2 YFSETQ. CDR3 amino acids: CASSLQGVEQYF. In DNA form, the CDR3 reads TGCGCCAGCAGCCTACAGGGTGTCGAGCAGTACTTC. Based on the CDR3 plus reference TRBV5-1 and TRBJ2-7, the full variable domain is KAGVTQTPRYLIKTRGQQVTLSCSPISGHRSVSWYQQTPGQGLQFLFEYFSETQRNKGNFPGRFSGRQFSNSRSEMNVSTLELGDSALYLCASSLQGVEQYFGPGTRLTVT.

The chain combines TRBV11-2 with TRBJ2-1, with 11 bases identical to TRBD2. Germline lookup yields CDR1 SGHAT and CDR2 FQNNGV. There are 16 residues in the CDR3. V lost 6 bases, J lost 6 bases, and 10 bases stayed unmatched. CDR3 protein: CASRGLSGRVGNEQFF. CDR3 in DNA: TGTGCCAGCAGGGGACTTAGCGGGAGGGTTGGCAATGAGCAGTTCTTC.

This clone was seen a few times. Additional DNA sequences in this sample encode the identical CDR3. The J gene is TRBJ1-1, the V gene TRBV29-1; no firm D call. The V end lost 1 base, the J end lost 0 bases, and 6 bases lay between the germline ends. Per the germline V gene, CDR1 is SQVTM and CDR2 is ANQGSEA. The length of the CDR3 is 13 residues. The CDR3 here is CSVEGRMNTEAFF. In DNA, the CDR3 is TGCAGCGTTGAAGGCAGGATGAACACTGAAGCTTTCTTT. Combining the CDR3 with reference TRBV29-1 and TRBJ1-1 gives the whole variable domain SAVISQKPSRDICQRGTSLTIQCQVDSQVTMMFWYRQQPGQSLTLIATANQGSEATYESGFVIDKFPISRPNLTFSTLTVSNMSPEDSSIYLCSVEGRMNTEAFFGQGTRLTVV.

This clone was counted between two and nine times. The gene calls are TRBV18 and TRBJ1-2; 10 bases align to TRBD1. J was trimmed by 6 bases and V by 5 bases; bases with no gene match: 9. Germline lookup yields CDR1 KGHSH and CDR2 LQKENI. The CDR3 sequence is 15 residues long. The CDR3 bases are TGTGCCAGCTCATTATCGGGACAGGGGACAGATGGCTACACCTTC. This sequence encodes CASSLSGQGTDGYTF. Full variable domain (remainder filled in from reference TRBV18 and TRBJ1-2): NAGVMQNPRHLVRRRGQEARLRCSPMKGHSHVYWYRQLPEEGLKFMVYLQKENIIDESGMPKERFSAEFPKEGPSILRIQQVVRGDSAAYFCASSLSGQGTDGYTFGSGTRLTVV.